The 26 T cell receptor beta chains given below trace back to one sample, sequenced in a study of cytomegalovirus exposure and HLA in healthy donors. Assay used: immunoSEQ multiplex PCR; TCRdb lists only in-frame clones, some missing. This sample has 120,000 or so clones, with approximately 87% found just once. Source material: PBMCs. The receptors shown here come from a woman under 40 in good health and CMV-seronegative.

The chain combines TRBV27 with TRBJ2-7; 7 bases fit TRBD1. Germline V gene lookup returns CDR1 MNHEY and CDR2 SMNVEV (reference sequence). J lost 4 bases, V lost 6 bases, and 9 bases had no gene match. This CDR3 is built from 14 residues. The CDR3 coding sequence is TGTGCCAGCAGCCTGACAGGGTCGGGTTACGAGCAGTACTTC. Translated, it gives CASSLTGSGYEQYF.

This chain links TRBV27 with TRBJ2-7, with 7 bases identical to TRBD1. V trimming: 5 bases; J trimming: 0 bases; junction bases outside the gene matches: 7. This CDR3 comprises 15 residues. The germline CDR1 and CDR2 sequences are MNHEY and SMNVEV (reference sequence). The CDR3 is CASSMSTGTSYEQYF. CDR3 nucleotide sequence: TGTGCCAGCAGTATGTCGACAGGGACCTCCTACGAGCAGTACTTC.

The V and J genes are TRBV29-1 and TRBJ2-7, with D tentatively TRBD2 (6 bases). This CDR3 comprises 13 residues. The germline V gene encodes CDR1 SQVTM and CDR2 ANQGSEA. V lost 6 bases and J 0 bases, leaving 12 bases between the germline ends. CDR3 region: CSVRGGGSYEQYF. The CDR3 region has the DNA TGCAGCGTGCGGGGCGGCGGCTCCTACGAGCAGTACTTC.

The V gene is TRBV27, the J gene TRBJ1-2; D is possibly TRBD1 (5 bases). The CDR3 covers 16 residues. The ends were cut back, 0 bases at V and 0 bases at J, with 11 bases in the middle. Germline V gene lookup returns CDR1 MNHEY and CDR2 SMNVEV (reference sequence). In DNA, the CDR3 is TGTGCCAGCAGTTTATCTGGGGCAAATGCTAACTATGGCTACACCTTC. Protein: CASSLSGANANYGYTF.

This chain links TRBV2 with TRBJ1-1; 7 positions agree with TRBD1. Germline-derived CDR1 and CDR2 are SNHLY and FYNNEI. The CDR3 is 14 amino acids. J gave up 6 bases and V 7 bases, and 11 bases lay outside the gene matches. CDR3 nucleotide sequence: TGTGCCAGCATTGACAGGGTGGGGTTCGCTGAAGCTTTCTTT. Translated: CASIDRVGFAEAFF.

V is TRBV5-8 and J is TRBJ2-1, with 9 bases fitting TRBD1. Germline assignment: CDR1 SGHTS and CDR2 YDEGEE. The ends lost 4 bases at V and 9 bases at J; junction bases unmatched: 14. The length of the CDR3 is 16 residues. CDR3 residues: CASSLTGTGINGEQFF. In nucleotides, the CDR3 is TGTGCCAGCAGCCTTACCGGGACAGGGATTAACGGTGAGCAGTTCTTC.

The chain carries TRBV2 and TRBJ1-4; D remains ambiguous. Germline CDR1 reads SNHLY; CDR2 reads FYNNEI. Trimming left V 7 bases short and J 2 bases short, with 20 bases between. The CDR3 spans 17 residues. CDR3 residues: CASIPGRGFRTNEKLFF. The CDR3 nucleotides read TGTGCCAGCATTCCTGGTCGAGGTTTCCGGACTAATGAAAAACTGTTTTTT.

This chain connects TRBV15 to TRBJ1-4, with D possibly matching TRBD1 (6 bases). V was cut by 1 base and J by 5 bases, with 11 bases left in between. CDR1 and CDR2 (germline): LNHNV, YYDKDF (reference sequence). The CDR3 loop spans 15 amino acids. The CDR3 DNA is TGTGCCACCAGCAGAGTAACAGGGCCCAATGAAAAACTGTTTTTT. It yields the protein CATSRVTGPNEKLFF.

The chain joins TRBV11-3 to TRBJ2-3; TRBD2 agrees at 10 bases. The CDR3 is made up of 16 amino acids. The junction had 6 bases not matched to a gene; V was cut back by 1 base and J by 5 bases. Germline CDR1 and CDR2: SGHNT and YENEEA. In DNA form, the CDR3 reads TGTGCCAGCAGCTTAGTGCTAGCGGGGGTTAAAGATACGCAGTATTTT. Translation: CASSLVLAGVKDTQYF.

Here the CDR3 reads CASLQGADNSPLHF. Written as DNA, the CDR3 is TGTGCCAGCCTCCAGGGGGCTGATAATTCACCCCTCCACTTT. The V gene is TRBV6-6, the J gene TRBJ1-6, with 8 bases aligning to TRBD1. Germline CDR1 MNHNY, CDR2 SVGAGI (reference sequence). This CDR3 is 14 amino acids long. V lost 8 bases, J lost 5 bases, and 5 bases stayed unmatched.

The CDR3 protein is CASSSVGRDTGELFF. CDR3 DNA: TGTGCCAGCAGCTCGGTGGGGAGGGACACCGGGGAGCTGTTTTTT. This chain joins TRBV5-6 and TRBJ2-2; TRBD2 agrees at 7 bases. Germline CDR1 is SGHDT and CDR2 is YYEEEE. This CDR3 contains 15 residues. Unmatched junction bases numbered 5, after V lost 3 bases and J lost 3 bases. Full variable domain (missing parts from reference TRBV5-6 and TRBJ2-2): DAGVTQSPTHLIKTRGQQVTLRCSPKSGHDTVSWYQQALGQGPQFIFQYYEEEERQRGNFPDRFSGHQFPNYSSELNVNALLLGDSALYLCASSSVGRDTGELFFGEGSRLTVL.

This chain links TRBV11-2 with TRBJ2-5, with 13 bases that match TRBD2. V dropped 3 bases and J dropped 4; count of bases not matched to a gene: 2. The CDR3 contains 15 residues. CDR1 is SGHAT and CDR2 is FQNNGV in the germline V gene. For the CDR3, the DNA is TGTGCCAGCAGCTTTCGGACTAGCGGGGGAGAGACCCAGTACTTC. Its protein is CASSFRTSGGETQYF.

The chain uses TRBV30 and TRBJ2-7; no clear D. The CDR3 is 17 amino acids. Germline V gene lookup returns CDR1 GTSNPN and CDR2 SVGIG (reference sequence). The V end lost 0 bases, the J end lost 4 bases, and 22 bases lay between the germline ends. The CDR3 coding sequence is TGTGCCTGGAGTGTACCTCACCGACTCCTAGACTTGTACGAGCAGTACTTC. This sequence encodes CAWSVPHRLLDLYEQYF.

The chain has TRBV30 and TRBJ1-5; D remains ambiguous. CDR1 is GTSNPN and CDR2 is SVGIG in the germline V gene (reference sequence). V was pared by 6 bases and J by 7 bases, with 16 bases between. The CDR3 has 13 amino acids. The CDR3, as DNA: TGTGCCTGCGCTGAGGGATCACACCAGCCCCAGCATTTT. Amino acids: CACAEGSHQPQHF. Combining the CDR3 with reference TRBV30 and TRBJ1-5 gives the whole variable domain SQTIHQWPATLVQPVGSPLSLECTVEGTSNPNLYWYRQAAGRGLQLLFYSVGIGQISSEVPQNLSASRPQDRQFILSSKKLLLSDSGFYLCACAEGSHQPQHFGDGTRLSIL.

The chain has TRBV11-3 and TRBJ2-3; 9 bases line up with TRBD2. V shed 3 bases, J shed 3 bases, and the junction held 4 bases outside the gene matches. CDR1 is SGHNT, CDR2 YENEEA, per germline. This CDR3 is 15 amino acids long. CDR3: CASSLRGGTTDTQYF. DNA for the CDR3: TGTGCCAGCAGCTTGCGGGGGGGCACGACAGATACGCAGTATTTT.

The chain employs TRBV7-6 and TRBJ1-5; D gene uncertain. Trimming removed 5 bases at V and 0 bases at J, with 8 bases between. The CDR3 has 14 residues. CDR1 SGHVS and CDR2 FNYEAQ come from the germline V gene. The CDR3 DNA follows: TGTGCCAGCAGCCAGTTCCTTAGCAATCAGCCCCAGCATTTT. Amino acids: CASSQFLSNQPQHF.

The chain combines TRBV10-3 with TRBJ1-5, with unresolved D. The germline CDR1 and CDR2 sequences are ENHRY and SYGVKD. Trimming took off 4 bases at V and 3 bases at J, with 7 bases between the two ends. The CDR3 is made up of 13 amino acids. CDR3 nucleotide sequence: TGTGCCATCAGTGTCTTTAACAATCAGCCCCAGCATTTT. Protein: CAISVFNNQPQHF.

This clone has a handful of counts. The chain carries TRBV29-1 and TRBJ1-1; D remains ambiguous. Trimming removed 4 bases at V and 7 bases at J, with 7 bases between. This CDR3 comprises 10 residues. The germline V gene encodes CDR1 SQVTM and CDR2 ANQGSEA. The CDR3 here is CSVVGNEAFF. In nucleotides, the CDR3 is TGCAGCGTTGTCGGGAATGAAGCTTTCTTT.

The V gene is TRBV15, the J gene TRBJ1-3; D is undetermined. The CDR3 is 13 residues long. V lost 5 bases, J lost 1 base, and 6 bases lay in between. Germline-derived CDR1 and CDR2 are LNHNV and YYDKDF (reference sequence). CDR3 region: CATSDGSGNTIYF. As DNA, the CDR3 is TGTGCCACCAGCGACGGGTCTGGAAACACCATATATTTT.

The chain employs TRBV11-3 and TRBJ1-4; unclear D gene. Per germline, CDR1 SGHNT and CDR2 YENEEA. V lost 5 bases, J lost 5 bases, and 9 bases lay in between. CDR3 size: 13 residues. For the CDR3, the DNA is TGTGCCAGCAGCCTGCGGAGCAATGAAAAACTGTTTTTT. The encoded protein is CASSLRSNEKLFF.

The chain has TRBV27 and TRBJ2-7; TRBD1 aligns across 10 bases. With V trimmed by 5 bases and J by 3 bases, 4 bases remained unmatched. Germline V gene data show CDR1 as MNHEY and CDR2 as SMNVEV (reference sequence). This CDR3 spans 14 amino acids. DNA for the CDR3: TGTGCCAGCAGTCGGGACAGGGGTGGCTACGAGCAGTACTTC. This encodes CASSRDRGGYEQYF.

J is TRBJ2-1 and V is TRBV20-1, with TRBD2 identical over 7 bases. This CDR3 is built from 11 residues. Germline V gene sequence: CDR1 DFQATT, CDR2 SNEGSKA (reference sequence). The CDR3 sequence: CARGTGVEQFF. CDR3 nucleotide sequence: TGCGCGCGGGGGACGGGGGTTGAGCAGTTCTTC.

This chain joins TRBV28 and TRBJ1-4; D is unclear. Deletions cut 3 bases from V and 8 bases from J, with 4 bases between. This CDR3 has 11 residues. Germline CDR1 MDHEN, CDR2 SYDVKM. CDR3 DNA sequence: TGTGCCAGCAGTTTGAGCGAAAAACTGTTTTTT. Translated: CASSLSEKLFF.

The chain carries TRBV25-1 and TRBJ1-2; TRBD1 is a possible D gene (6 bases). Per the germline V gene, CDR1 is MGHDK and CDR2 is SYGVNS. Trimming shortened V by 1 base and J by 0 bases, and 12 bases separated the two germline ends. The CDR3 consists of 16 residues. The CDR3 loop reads CASSESGGAPNYGYTF. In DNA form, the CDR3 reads TGTGCCAGCAGTGAATCTGGGGGCGCCCCTAACTATGGCTACACCTTC.

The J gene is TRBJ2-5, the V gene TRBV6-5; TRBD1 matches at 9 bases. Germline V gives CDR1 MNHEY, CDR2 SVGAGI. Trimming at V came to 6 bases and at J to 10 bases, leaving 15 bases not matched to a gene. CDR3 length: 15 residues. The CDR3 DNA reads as TGTGCCAGCAGGAGCACAGGGGGCTTTATCTCGGGCCAGTACTTC. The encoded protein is CASRSTGGFISGQYF.

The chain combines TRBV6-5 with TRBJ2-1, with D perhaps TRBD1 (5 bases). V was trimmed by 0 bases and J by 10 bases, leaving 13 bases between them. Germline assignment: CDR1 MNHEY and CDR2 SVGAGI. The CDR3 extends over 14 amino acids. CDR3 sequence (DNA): TGTGCCAGCAGTTACTCATTTGTTGGGGCAGAGCAGTTCTTC. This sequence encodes CASSYSFVGAEQFF.